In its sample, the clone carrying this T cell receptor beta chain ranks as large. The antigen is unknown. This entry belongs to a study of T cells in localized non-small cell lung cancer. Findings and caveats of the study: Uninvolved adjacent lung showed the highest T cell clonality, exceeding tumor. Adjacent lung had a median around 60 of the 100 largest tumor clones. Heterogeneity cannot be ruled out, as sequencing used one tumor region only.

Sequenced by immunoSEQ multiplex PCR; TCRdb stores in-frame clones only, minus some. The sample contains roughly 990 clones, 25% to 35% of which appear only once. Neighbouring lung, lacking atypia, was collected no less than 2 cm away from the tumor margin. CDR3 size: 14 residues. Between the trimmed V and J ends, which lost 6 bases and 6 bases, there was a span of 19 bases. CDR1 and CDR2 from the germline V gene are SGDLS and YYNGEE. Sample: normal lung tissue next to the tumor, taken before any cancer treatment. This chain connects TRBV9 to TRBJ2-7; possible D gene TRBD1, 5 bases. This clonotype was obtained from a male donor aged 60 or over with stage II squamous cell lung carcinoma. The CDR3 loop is CASTQSQGSGEQYF. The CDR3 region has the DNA TGTGCCAGCACCCAGTCCCAGGGATCAGGCGAGCAGTACTTC. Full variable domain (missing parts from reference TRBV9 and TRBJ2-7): DSGVTQTPKHLITATGQRVTLRCSPRSGDLSVYWYQQSLDQGLQFLIQYYNGEERAKGNILERFSAQQFPDLHSELNLSSLELGDSALYFCASTQSQGSGEQYFGPGTRLTVT.